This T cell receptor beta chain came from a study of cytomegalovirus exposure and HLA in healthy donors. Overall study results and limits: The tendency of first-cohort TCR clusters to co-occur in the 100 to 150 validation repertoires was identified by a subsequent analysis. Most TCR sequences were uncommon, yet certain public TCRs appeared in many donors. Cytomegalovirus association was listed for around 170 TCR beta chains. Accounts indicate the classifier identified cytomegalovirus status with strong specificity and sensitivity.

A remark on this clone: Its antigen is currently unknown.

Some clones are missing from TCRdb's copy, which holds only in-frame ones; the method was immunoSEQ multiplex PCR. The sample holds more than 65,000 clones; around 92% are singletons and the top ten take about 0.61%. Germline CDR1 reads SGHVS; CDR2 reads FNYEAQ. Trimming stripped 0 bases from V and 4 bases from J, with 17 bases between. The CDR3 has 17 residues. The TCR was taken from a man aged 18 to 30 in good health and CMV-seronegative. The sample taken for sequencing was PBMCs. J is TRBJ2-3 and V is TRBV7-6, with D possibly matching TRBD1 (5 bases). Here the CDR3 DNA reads TGTGCCAGCAGCTTAGCACCGGCAGGGTCGGACCCAGATACGCAGTATTTT. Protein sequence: CASSLAPAGSDPDTQYF.